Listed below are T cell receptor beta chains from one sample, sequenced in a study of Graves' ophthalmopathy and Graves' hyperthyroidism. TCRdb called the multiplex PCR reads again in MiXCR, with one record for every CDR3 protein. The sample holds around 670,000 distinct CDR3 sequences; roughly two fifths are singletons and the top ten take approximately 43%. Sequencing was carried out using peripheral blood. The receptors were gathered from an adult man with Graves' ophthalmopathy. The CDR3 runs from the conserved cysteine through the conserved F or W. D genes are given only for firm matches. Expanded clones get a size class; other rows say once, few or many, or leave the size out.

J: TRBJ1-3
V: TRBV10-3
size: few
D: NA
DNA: TGTGCCAGCAGTGACTGGATTTTCGGAAACACCATATATTTT
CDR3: CASSDWIFGNTIYF

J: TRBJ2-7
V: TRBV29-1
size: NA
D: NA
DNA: TGCAGCGTTGAATCCGTGGATAAGCTCTCCGCCGAGCAGTACTTC
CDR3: CSVESVDKLSAEQYF

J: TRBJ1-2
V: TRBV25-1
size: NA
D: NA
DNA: TGTGCCAGCAGTTTCGGGGCGGGCGGCTACACCTTC
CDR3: CASSFGAGGYTF

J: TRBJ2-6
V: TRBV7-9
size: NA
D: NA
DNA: TGTGCCAGCACCCCGGGACTCTCCCTTTCTGGGGCCAACGTCCTGACTTTC
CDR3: CASTPGLSLSGANVLTF

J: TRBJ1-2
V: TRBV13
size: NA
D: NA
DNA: TGTGCCAGTAGCCTCTCCCAATCCGGGGCCAACTATGGCTACACCTTC
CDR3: CASSLSQSGANYGYTF

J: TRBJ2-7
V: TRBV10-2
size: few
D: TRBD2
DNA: TGCGCCAGCAGTGAGGGACTAGCGGAGATCTACGAGCAGTACTTC
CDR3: CASSEGLAEIYEQYF

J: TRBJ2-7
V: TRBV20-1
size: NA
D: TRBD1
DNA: TGCAGTGCTAGGGTTGGACAGGCCTTAACCTACGAGCAGTACTTC
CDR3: CSARVGQALTYEQYF

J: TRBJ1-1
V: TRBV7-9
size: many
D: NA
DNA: TGTGCCAGCAGCTCCCAAGGCGCGACCACTGAAGCTTTCTTT
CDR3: CASSSQGATTEAFF

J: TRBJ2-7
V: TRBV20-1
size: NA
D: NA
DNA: TGCAGTGCTAGAGATGGGCTAGCGAATATCTACGAGCAGTACTTC
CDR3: CSARDGLANIYEQYF

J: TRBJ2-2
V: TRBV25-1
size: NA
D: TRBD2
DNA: TGTGCCAGCATGGCGGGAGGCCTCATCGGGGAGCTGTTTTTT
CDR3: CASMAGGLIGELFF

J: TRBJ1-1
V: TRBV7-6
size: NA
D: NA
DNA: TGTGCCAGCAGCTTATTTGGGGTGGGAATGAACACTGAAGCTTTCTTT
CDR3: CASSLFGVGMNTEAFF

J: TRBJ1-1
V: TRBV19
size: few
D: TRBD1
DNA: TGTGCCAGTAGTTTTACAGGGGAGATCACTGAAGCTTTCTTT
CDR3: CASSFTGEITEAFF

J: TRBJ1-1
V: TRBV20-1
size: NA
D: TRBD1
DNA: TGCAGTGTCTCAAGAACCAACAGGGGGCTGGGTGAAGCTTTCTTT
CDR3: CSVSRTNRGLGEAFF

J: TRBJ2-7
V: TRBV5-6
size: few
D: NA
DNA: TGTGCCAGCAGCTTTGGCCCCGACGAGCAGTACTTC
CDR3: CASSFGPDEQYF

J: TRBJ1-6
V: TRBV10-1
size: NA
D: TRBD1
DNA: TGCGCCAGCAGTGAGTCTCAGGGGGCGAATTCACCCCTCCACTTT
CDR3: CASSESQGANSPLHF

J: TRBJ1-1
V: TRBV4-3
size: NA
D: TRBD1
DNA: TGCGCCAGCAGCGGTCGGACAGGAGCCACTGAAGCTTTCTTT
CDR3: CASSGRTGATEAFF